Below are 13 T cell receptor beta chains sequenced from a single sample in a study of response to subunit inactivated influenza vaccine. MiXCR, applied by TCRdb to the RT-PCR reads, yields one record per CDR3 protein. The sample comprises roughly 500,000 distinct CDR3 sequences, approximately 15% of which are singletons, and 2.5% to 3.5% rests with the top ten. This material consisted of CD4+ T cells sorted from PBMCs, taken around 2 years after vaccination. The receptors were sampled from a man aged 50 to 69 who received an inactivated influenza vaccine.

The CDR3 bases are TGTGCCAGCAGCGTAGATGCAGGGGCGGAGAATTCACCCCTCCACTTT. Translated, it gives CASSVDAGAENSPLHF. The chain uses TRBV9 and TRBJ1-6, with D possibly TRBD1 on 6 matching bases. The CDR3 length is 16 residues. Germline CDR1 is SGDLS and CDR2 is YYNGEE. V shed 0 bases and J shed 7 bases, with 14 bases lying between them.

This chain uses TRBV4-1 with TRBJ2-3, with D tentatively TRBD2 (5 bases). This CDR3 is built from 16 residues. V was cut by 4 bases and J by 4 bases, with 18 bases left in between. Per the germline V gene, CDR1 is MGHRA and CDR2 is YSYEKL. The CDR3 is CASSPTQGLLADTQYF. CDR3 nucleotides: TGCGCCAGCAGCCCGACTCAAGGACTCCTTGCAGATACGCAGTATTTT.

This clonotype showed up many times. The CDR3 bases are TGTGCCAGCAGTTCCTCCGGGTACGAGCAGTACTTC. Protein: CASSSSGYEQYF. This sequence joins TRBV12-3 or TRBV12-4 and TRBJ2-7, with D hard to call. The CDR3 sequence is 12 residues long. V gave up 4 bases and J gave up 4 bases, with 8 bases separating them.

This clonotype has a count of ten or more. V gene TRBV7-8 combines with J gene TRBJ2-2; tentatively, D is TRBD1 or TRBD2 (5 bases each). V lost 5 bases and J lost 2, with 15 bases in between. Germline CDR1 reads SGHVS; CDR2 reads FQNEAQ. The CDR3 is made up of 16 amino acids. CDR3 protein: CASSQFGALNTGELFF. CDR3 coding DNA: TGTGCCAGCAGCCAATTCGGGGCCCTAAACACCGGGGAGCTGTTTTTT. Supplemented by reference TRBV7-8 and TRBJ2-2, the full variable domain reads GAGVSQSPRYKVAKRGQDVALRCDPISGHVSLFWYQQALGQGPEFLTYFQNEAQLDKSGLPSDRFFAERPEGSVSTLKIQRTQQEDSAVYLCASSQFGALNTGELFFGEGSRLTVL.

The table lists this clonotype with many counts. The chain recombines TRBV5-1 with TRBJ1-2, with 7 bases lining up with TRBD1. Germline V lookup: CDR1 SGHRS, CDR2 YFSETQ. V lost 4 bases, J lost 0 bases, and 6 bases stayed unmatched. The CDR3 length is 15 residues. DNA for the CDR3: TGCGCCAGCAGCCAGGGGGGGACGGCTAACTATGGCTACACCTTC. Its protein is CASSQGGTANYGYTF.

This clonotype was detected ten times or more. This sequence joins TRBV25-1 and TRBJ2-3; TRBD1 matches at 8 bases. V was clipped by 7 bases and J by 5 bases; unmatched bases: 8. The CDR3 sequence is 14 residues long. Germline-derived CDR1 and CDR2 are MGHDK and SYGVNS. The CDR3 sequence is CASTDRGSLDTQYF. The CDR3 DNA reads TGTGCCAGCACAGACAGGGGATCTTTAGATACGCAGTATTTT. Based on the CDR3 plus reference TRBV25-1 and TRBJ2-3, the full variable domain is EADIYQTPRYLVIGTGKKITLECSQTMGHDKMYWYQQDPGMELHLIHYSYGVNSTEKGDLSSESTVSRIRTEHFPLTLESARPSHTSQYLCASTDRGSLDTQYFGPGTRLTVL.

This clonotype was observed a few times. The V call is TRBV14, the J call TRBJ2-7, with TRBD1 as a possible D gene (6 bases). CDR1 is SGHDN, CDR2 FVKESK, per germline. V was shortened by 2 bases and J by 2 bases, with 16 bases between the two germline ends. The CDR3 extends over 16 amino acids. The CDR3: CASSQLGWGRPYEQYF. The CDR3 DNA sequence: TGTGCCAGCAGCCAACTTGGATGGGGGCGACCCTACGAGCAGTACTTC.

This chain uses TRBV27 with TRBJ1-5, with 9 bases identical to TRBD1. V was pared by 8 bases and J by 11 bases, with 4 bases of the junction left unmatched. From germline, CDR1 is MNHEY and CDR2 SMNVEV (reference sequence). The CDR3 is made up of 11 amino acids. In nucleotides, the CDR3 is TGTGCCAGCGGACAGGGGAGGTCCCAGCATTTT. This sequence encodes CASGQGRSQHF.

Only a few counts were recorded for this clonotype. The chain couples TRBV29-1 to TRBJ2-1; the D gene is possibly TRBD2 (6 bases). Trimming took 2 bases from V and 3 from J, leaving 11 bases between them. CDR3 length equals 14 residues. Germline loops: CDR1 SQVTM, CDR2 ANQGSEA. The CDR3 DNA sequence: TGCAGCGTTGAACCTAGCGCGATCTACAATGAGCAGTTCTTC. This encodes CSVEPSAIYNEQFF.

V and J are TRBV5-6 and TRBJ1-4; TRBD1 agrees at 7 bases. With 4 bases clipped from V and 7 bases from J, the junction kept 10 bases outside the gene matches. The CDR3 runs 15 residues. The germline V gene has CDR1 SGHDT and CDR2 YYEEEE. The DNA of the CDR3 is TGTGCCAGCAGCCGGACCCGGGACAGCGGTGAAAAACTGTTTTTT. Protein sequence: CASSRTRDSGEKLFF.

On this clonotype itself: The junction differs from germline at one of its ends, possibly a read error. Written as DNA, the CDR3 is TGTGCTAGCACCAAAGGCCACGGACTCAATGAGCAGTTCTTC. This codes for CASTKGHGLNEQFF. The chain uses TRBV7-7 and TRBJ2-1, with D possibly TRBD2 on 5 matching bases. CDR3 length: 14 amino acids. Per the germline V gene, CDR1 is SSHAT and CDR2 is FNYEAQ (reference sequence).

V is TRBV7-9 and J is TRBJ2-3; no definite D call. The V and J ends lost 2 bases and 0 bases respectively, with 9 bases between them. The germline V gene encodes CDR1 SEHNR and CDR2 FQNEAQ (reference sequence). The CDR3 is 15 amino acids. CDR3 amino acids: CASSLLGISTDTQYF. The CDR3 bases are TGTGCCAGCAGCTTACTTGGGATTAGCACAGATACGCAGTATTTT.

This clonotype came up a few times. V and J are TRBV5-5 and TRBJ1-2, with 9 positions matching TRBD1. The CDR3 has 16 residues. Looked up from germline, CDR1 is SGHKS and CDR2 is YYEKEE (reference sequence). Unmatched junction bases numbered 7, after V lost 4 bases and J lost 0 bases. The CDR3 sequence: CASSQGQGGSNYGYTF. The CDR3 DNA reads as TGTGCCAGCAGCCAGGGACAGGGAGGGTCTAACTATGGCTACACCTTC.